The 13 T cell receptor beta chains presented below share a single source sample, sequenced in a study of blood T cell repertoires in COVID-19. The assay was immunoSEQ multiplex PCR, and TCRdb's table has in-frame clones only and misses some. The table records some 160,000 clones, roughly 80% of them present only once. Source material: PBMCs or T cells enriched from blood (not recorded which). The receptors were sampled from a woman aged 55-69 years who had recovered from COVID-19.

In nucleotides, the CDR3 is TGTGCCAGCAGAATAGGACAGAACACTGAAGCTTTCTTT. It specifies CASRIGQNTEAFF. The chain joins TRBV2 to TRBJ1-1; tentative D call: TRBD1 (5 bases). Germline CDR1 and CDR2: SNHLY and FYNNEI. The CDR3 has 13 residues. V was cut by 6 bases and J by 1 base, with 9 bases left in between.

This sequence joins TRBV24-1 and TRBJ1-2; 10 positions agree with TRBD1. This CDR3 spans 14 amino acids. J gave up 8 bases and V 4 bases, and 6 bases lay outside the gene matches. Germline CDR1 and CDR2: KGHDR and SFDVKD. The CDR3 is CATSDRQGAWGYTF. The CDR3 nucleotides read TGTGCCACCAGTGACAGACAGGGGGCGTGGGGCTACACCTTC.

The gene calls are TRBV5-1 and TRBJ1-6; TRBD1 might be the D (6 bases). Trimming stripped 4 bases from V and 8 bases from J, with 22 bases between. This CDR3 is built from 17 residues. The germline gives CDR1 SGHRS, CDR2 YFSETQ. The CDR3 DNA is TGCGCCAGCAGCCCGGGGGGACATGCATTGGGTGATTCACCCCTCCACTTT. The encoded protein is CASSPGGHALGDSPLHF.

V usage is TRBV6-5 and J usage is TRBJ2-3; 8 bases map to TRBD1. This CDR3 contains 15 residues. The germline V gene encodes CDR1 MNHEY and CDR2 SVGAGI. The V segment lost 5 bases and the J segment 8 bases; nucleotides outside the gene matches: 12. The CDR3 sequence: CASSRRTGNVGTQYF. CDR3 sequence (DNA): TGTGCCAGCAGTCGCCGGACAGGGAATGTGGGTACGCAGTATTTT.

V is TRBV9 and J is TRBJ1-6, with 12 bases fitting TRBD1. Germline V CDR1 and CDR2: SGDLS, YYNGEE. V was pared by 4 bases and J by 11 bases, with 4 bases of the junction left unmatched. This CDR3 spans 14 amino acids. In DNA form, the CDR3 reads TGTGCCAGCAGCCTGGGACAGGGGGCACCACCCCTCCACTTT. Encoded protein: CASSLGQGAPPLHF.

This chain's CDR3 is CGQPGQGQSLWKLFF. CDR3 nucleotide sequence: TGTGGCCAGCCCGGGCAGGGACAGTCTCTTTGGAAACTGTTTTTT. The chain carries TRBV25-1 and TRBJ1-4; TRBD1 matches at 7 bases. Germline CDR1 and CDR2: MGHDK and SYGVNS. The CDR3 has 15 amino acids. Looking up the rest from reference TRBV25-1 and TRBJ1-4 gives the full variable domain: EADIYQTPRYLVIGTGKKITLECSQTMGHDKMYWYQQDPGMELHLIHYSYGVNSTEKGDLSSESTVSRIRTEHFPLTLESARPSHTSQYLCGQPGQGQSLWKLFFGSGTQLSVL.

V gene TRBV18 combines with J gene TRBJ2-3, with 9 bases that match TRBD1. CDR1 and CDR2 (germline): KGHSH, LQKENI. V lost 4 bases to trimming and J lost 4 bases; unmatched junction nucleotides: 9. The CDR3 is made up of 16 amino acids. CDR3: CASSHRDRVAADTQYF. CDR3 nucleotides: TGTGCCAGCTCACACCGGGACAGGGTAGCGGCAGATACGCAGTATTTT.

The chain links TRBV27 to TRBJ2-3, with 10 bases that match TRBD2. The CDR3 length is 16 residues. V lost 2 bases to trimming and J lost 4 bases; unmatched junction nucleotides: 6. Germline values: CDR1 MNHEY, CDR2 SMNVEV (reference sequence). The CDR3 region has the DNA TGTGCCAGCAGTTTAGCCAGCGGGGGGGCCCCAGATACGCAGTATTTT. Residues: CASSLASGGAPDTQYF.

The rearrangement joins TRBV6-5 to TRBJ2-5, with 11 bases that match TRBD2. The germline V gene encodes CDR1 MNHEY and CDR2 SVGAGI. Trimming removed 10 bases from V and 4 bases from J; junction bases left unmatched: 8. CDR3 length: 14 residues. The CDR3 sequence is CATASGGKGETQYF. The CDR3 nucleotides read TGTGCCACGGCTAGCGGGGGGAAGGGAGAGACCCAGTACTTC.

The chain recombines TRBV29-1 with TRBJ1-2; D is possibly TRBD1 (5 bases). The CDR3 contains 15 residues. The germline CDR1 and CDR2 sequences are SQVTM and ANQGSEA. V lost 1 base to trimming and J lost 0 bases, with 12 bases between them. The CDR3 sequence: CSVEGAGPTNYGYTF. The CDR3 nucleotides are TGCAGCGTTGAAGGGGCAGGGCCCACTAACTATGGCTACACCTTC.

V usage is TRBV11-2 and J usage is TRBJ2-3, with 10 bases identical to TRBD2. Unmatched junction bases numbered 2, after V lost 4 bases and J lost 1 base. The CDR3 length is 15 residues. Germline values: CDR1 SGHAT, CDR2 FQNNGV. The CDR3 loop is CASSYLAGGTDTQYF. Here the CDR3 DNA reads TGTGCCAGCAGCTACCTAGCGGGAGGCACAGATACGCAGTATTTT.

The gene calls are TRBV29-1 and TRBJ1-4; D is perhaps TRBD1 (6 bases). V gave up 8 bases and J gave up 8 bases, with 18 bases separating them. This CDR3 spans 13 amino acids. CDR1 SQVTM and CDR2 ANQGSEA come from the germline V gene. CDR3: CSIGSGVGEKLFF. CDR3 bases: TGCAGCATTGGGTCAGGGGTTGGCGAAAAACTGTTTTTT.

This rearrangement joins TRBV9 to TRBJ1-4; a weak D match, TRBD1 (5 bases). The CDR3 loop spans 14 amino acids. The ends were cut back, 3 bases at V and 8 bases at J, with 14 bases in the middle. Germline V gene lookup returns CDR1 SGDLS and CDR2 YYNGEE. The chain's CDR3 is CASSAERGLEKLFF. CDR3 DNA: TGTGCCAGCAGCGCAGAAAGGGGCCTAGAAAAACTGTTTTTT.